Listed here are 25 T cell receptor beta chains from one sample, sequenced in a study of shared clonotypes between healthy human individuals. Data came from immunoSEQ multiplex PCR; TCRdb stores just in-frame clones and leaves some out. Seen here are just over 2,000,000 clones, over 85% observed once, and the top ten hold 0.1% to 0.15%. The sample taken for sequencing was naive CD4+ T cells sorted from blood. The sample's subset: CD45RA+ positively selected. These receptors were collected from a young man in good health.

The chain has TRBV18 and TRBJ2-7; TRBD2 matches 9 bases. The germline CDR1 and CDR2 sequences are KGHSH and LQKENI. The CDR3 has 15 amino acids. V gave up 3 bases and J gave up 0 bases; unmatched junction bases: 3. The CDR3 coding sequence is TGTGCCAGCTCACCGAGCGGGAGGAGCTCCTACGAGCAGTACTTC. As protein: CASSPSGRSSYEQYF.

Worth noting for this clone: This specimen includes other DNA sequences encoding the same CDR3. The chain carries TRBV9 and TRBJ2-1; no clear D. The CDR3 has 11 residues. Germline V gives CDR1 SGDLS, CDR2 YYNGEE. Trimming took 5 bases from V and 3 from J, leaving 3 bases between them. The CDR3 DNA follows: TGTGCCAGCAGTATCTACAATGAGCAGTTCTTC. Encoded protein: CASSIYNEQFF.

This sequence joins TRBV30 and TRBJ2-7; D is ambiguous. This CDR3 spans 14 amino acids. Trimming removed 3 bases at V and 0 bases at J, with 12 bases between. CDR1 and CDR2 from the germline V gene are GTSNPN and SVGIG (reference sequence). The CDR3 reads CAWRLHLSSYEQYF. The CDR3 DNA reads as TGTGCCTGGAGACTACACCTTAGCTCCTACGAGCAGTACTTC. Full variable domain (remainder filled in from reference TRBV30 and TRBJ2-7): SQTIHQWPATLVQPVGSPLSLECTVEGTSNPNLYWYRQAAGRGLQLLFYSVGIGQISSEVPQNLSASRPQDRQFILSSKKLLLSDSGFYLCAWRLHLSSYEQYFGPGTRLTVT.

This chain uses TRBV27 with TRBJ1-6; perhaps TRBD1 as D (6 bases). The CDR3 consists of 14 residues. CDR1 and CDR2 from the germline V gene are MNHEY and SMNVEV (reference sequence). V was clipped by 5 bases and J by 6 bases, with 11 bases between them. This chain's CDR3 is CASSKDSFNSPLHF. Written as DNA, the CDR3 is TGTGCCAGCAGTAAGGACAGCTTTAATTCACCCCTCCACTTT.

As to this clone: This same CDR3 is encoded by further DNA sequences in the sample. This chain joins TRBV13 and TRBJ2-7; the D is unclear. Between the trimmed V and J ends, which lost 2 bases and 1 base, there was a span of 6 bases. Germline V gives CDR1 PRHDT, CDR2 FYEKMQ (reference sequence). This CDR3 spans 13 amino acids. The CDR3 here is CASSLQRSYEQYF. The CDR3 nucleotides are TGTGCCAGCAGCTTACAGAGGTCCTACGAGCAGTACTTC. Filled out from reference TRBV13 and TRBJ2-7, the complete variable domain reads AAGVIQSPRHLIKEKRETATLKCYPIPRHDTVYWYQQGPGQDPQFLISFYEKMQSDKGSIPDRFSAQQFSDYHSELNMSSLELGDSALYFCASSLQRSYEQYFGPGTRLTVT.

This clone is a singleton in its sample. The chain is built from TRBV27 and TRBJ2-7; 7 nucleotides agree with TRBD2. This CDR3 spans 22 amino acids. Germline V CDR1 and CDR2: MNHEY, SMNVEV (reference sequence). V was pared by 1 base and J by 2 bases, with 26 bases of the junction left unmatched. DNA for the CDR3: TGTGCCAGCAGTTTATTACGCAGGGTGCCTAGCGGAACACGACAAGACGCCTACGAGCAGTACTTC. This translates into CASSLLRRVPSGTRQDAYEQYF.

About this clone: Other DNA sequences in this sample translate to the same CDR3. The CDR3 region has the DNA TGTGCCAGCAGTACTAGTTACAATGAGCAGTTCTTC. Its translation is CASSTSYNEQFF. The chain combines TRBV6-6 with TRBJ2-1; a possible D gene is TRBD2 (5 bases). Between the trimmed V and J ends, which lost 5 bases and 4 bases, there was a span of 6 bases. This CDR3 region has 12 residues. Germline lookup yields CDR1 MNHNY and CDR2 SVGAGI (reference sequence).

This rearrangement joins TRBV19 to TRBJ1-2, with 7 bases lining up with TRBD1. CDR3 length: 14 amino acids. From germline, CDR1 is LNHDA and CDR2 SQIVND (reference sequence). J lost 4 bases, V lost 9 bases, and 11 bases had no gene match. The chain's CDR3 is CASVRGQSPYGYTF. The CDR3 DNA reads TGTGCCAGCGTAAGGGGACAGTCTCCCTATGGCTACACCTTC. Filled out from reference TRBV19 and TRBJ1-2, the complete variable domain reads DGGITQSPKYLFRKEGQNVTLSCEQNLNHDAMYWYRQDPGQGLRLIYYSQIVNDFQKGDIAEGYSVSREKKESFPLTVTSAQKNPTAFYLCASVRGQSPYGYTFGSGTRLTVV.

The CDR3 coding sequence is TGTGCCAGCAGCCAAGCCAGGCCCAGAGGGGATACGCAGTATTTT. Residues: CASSQARPRGDTQYF. This chain connects TRBV14 to TRBJ2-3; tentative D call: TRBD2 (5 bases). V lost 1 base to trimming and J lost 6 bases, with 14 bases between them. Germline values: CDR1 SGHDN, CDR2 FVKESK. This CDR3 is 15 amino acids long.

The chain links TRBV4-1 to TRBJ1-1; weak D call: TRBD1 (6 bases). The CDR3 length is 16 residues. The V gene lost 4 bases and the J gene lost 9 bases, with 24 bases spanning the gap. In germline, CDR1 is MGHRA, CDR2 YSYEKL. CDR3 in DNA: TGCGCCAGCAGCCTCACCGAGATGGACAGCCTAGGAAAAGCTTTCTTT. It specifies CASSLTEMDSLGKAFF.

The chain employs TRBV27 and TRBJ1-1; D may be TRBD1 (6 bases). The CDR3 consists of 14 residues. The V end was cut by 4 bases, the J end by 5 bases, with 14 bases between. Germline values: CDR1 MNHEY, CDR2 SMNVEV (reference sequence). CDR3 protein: CASSSRQDQTEAFF. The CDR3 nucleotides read TGTGCCAGCAGTTCCAGACAGGATCAGACTGAAGCTTTCTTT.

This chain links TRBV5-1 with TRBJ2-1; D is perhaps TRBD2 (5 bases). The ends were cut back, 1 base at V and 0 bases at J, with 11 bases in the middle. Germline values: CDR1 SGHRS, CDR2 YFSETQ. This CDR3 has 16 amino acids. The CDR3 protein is CASSLSLGSSYNEQFF. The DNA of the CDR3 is TGCGCCAGCAGCTTGTCGTTGGGGAGCTCCTACAATGAGCAGTTCTTC.

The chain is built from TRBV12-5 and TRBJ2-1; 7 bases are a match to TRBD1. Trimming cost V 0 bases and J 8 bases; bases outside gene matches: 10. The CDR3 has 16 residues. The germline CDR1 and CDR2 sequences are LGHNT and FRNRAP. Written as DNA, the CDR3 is TGTGCTAGTGGTTTGGTACTCAGGGGGTCGCTGTATGAGCAGTTCTTC. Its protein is CASGLVLRGSLYEQFF.

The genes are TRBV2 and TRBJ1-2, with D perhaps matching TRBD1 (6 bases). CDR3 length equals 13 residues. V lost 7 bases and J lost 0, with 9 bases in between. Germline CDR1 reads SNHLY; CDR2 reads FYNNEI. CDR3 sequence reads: CASTGHANYGYTF. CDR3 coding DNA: TGTGCCAGCACGGGACATGCTAACTATGGCTACACCTTC.

The CDR3 region has the DNA TGTGCCAGCAGTGAAGCTGGGACAGGAGGGGGGGACTATGGCTACACCTTC. It codes for CASSEAGTGGGDYGYTF. The gene calls are TRBV6-1 and TRBJ1-2; 8 bases are a match to TRBD1. The V gene's germline CDR1 is MNHNS and CDR2 SASEGT. V shed 0 bases and J 3 bases; nucleotides not matched to a gene: 9. The CDR3 covers 17 residues.

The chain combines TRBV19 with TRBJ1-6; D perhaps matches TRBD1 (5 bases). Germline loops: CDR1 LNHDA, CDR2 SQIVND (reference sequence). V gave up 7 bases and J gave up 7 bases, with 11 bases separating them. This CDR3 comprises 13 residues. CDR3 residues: CASTNGGNSPLHF. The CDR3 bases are TGTGCCAGTACCAATGGGGGGAATTCACCCCTCCACTTT.

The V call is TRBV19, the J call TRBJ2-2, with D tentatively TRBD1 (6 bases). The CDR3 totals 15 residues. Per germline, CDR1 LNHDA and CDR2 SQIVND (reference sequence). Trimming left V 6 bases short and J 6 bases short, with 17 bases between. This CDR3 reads CASRPFLQGPGELFF. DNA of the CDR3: TGTGCCAGTAGACCCTTTCTACAGGGTCCCGGGGAGCTGTTTTTT.

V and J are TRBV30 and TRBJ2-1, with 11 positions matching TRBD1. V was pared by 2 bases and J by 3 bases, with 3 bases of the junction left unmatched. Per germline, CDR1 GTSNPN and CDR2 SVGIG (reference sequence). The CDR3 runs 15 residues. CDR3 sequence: CAWSSGTGGYNEQFF. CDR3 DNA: TGTGCCTGGAGTTCCGGGACAGGGGGCTACAATGAGCAGTTCTTC. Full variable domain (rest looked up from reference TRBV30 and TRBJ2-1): SQTIHQWPATLVQPVGSPLSLECTVEGTSNPNLYWYRQAAGRGLQLLFYSVGIGQISSEVPQNLSASRPQDRQFILSSKKLLLSDSGFYLCAWSSGTGGYNEQFFGPGTRLTVL.

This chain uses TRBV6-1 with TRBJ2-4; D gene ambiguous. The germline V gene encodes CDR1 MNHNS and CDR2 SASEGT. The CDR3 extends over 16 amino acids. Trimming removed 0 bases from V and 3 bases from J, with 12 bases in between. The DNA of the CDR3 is TGTGCCAGCAGTGAAGCCCTAGGAAGCAGCAAAAACATTCAGTACTTC. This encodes CASSEALGSSKNIQYF.

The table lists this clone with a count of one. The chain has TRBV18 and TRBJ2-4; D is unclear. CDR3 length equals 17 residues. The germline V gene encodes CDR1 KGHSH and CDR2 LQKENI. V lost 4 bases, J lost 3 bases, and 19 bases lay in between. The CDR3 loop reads CASSLNNPSVGKNIQYF. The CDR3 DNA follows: TGTGCCAGCTCACTCAATAACCCTTCAGTGGGCAAAAACATTCAGTACTTC. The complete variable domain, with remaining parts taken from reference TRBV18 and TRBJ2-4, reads NAGVMQNPRHLVRRRGQEARLRCSPMKGHSHVYWYRQLPEEGLKFMVYLQKENIIDESGMPKERFSAEFPKEGPSILRIQQVVRGDSAAYFCASSLNNPSVGKNIQYFGAGTRLSVL.

CDR3 bases: TGCGCCAGCAGCTTAAGGACAGGGGTCGGGGAGCTGTTTTTT. This encodes CASSLRTGVGELFF. This rearrangement joins TRBV5-1 to TRBJ2-2, with TRBD1 matching over 9 bases. CDR1 and CDR2 (germline): SGHRS, YFSETQ. The CDR3 is 14 amino acids. Losses at the gene ends were 2 bases for V and 7 bases for J; bases not matched to a gene: 3.

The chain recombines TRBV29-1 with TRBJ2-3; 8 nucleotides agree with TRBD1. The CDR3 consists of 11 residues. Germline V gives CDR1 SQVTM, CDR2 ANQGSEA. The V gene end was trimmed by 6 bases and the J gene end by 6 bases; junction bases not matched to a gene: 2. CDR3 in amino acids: CSVYRGDTQYF. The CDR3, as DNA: TGCAGCGTATACAGGGGGGATACGCAGTATTTT.

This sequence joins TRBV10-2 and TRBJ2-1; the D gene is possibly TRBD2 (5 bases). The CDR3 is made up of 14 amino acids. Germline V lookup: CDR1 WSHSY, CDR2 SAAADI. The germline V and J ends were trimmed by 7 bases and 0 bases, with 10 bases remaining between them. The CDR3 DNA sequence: TGCGCCAGCACTCGAGGGAGCTCCTACAATGAGCAGTTCTTC. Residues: CASTRGSSYNEQFF.

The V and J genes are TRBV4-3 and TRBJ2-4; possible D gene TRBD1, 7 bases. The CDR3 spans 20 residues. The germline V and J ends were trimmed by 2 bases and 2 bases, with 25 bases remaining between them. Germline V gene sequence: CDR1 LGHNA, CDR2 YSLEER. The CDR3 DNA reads TGCGCCAGCAGCCAATTACCGGGGGCGACAGGGACTGAAACCAAAAACATTCAGTACTTC. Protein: CASSQLPGATGTETKNIQYF.

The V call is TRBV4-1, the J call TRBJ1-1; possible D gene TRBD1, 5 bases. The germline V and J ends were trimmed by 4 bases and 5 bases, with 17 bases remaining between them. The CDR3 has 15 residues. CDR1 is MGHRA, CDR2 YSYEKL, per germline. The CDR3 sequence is CASSLIRGSGTEAFF. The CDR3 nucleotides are TGCGCCAGCAGCCTCATCCGGGGGAGTGGGACTGAAGCTTTCTTT.